These T cell receptor beta chains were read from a single sample in a study of cytomegalovirus exposure and HLA in healthy donors. Profiling relied on immunoSEQ multiplex PCR, and the TCRdb table lists in-frame clones only, not all of them. The sample contains approximately 84,000 clones, 60% to 80% of which appear only once. The sample comprised PBMCs. The receptors here all came from a man between 40 and 49 years old in good health and CMV-seronegative. Each CDR3 is given with its conserved first and last residue. Fields, in order: clone size, J gene, V gene, D gene, CDR3 DNA, CDR3 protein. D genes are given only for firm matches. Rows may omit the clone size; those that give it use once, few, many or a size class.

- TRBJ1-1 TRBV5-5 TRBD1 TGTGCCAGCAATCAACCGGGGACAGTGAGGAGAAGAGCTTTCTTT CASNQPGTVRRRAFF
- TRBJ1-2 TRBV11-3 TRBD1 TGTGCCAGCAGCGGACAGGGAAACTATGGCTACACCTTC CASSGQGNYGYTF
- TRBJ1-2 TRBV7-8 TRBD1 TGTGCCAGCAGCTCTACAGGGGTGGATAACTATGGCTACACCTTC CASSSTGVDNYGYTF
- TRBJ2-7 TRBV30 TRBD1 TGTGCCTGGGCCTTCGGACAGGGGGGCGAGCAGTACTTC CAWAFGQGGEQYF
- TRBJ1-2 TRBV10-3 TRBD1 TGTGCCATCTATCGGACAGGGGGCTTTGGCTACACCTTC CAIYRTGGFGYTF
- TRBJ2-7 TRBV5-4 - TGTGCCACCGGGACACCTAACTACGAGCAGTACTTC CATGTPNYEQYF
- TRBJ2-1 TRBV7-6 - TGTGCCAGCAGCTTAGTGGCTAGCGCTTACAATGAGCAGTTCTTC CASSLVASAYNEQFF
- TRBJ2-1 TRBV25-1 - TGTGCCAGCAGTGATGTAGGACAGAACTACAATGAGCAGTTCTTC CASSDVGQNYNEQFF
- TRBJ2-6 TRBV7-9 - TGTGCCAGCAGCTTAGGGTTAGACAGGGCCAACGTCCTGACTTTC CASSLGLDRANVLTF
- TRBJ1-2 TRBV5-8 - TGTGCCAGCAGCCGGGGGGACCGGGCCCCTAACTATGGCTACACCTTC CASSRGDRAPNYGYTF
few TRBJ1-6 TRBV7-6 - TGTGCCAGCAGCTTAGGGGCCTTGAATTCACCCCTCCACTTT CASSLGALNSPLHF
- TRBJ1-1 TRBV29-1 - TGCAGCGTCGGAACCCTCCCGGGACAGAACACTGAAGCTTTCTTT CSVGTLPGQNTEAFF
- TRBJ2-1 TRBV7-2 - TGTGCCAGCAGCTTAACAGGACAGCGAAGCAATGAGCAGTTCTTC CASSLTGQRSNEQFF
- TRBJ2-5 TRBV7-9 TRBD2 TGTGCCAGCAGCACACACACGGGACTAGTCTGGACCACATCAGAGACCCAGTACTTC CASSTHTGLVWTTSETQYF
few TRBJ2-1 TRBV7-9 - TGTGCCACCCACCTGCAGGTCAGCTACAATGAGCAGTTCTTC CATHLQVSYNEQFF
- TRBJ1-1 TRBV14 - TGTGCCAGCAGCCTATTGGGGGGACCGAACACTGAAGCTTTCTTT CASSLLGGPNTEAFF
- TRBJ2-2 TRBV9 - TGTGCCAGCAGCGTAGCTACTGTGGGGGAGCTGTTTTTT CASSVATVGELFF
- TRBJ2-5 TRBV28 TRBD1 TGTGCCAGCAGTTTGGGACAGGAAGAGACCCAGTACTTC CASSLGQEETQYF
- TRBJ1-1 TRBV28 - TGTGCCAGCACCTCTGGGGGCGTCGCGGCTGAAGCTTTCTTT CASTSGGVAAEAFF
- TRBJ1-1 TRBV5-1 TRBD1 TGCGCCAGCAGCTTTACGGGACAGGGGGCTGCTGAAGCTTTCTTT CASSFTGQGAAEAFF
- TRBJ1-1 TRBV5-4 - TGTGCCAGCAGCTTGCGGGTAAACACTGAAGCTTTCTTT CASSLRVNTEAFF
few TRBJ2-7 TRBV6-1 TRBD2 TGTGCCAGCGCCCGGCTCGCGGGAGACCCCTACGAGCAGTACTTC CASARLAGDPYEQYF
- TRBJ1-2 TRBV29-1 - TGCAGCGTCCTCGGGGGGGGAATTTTAGGCTACACCTTC CSVLGGGILGYTF
- TRBJ2-7 TRBV19 TRBD1 TGTGCCAGTACCCTGACAGGGGGTAGCTACGAGCAGTACTTC CASTLTGGSYEQYF
once TRBJ1-3 TRBV4-1 - TGCGCCAGCAGCCAACTCGGAAACACCATATATTTT CASSQLGNTIYF
- TRBJ2-3 TRBV15 - TGTGCCACCAGCAGAGCGGAGTCCTTGAGCACAGATACGCAGTATTTT CATSRAESLSTDTQYF
few TRBJ1-3 TRBV29-1 - TGCAGCGTTGGAATGGGGCAGATTGGAAACACCATATATTTT CSVGMGQIGNTIYF
- TRBJ1-4 TRBV19 - TGTGCCAGTAGTAGCTGGGGCGAGGATGAAAAACTGTTTTTT CASSSWGEDEKLFF
few TRBJ2-7 TRBV7-2 TRBD1 TGTGCCAGCGGGGGGGGGACAGGGGGAGTCTACGAGCAGTACTTC CASGGGTGGVYEQYF
- TRBJ2-7 TRBV6-5 - TGTGCCAGCAGAAGAACAGGGCAGTACGAGCAGTACTTC CASRRTGQYEQYF
- TRBJ2-7 TRBV28 TRBD1 TGTGCCAGCAGTACGGGGACAGGGCGATTCGAGCAGTACTTC CASSTGTGRFEQYF
- TRBJ1-3 TRBV4-1 TRBD1 TGCGCCAGCAGCCAAGAGGGACAGGGCCGGAACACCATATATTTT CASSQEGQGRNTIYF
- TRBJ2-1 TRBV23-1 - TGCGCCAGCAGTCATCCCTCGGGAGCCCCCGGCGACAATGAGCAGTTCTTC CASSHPSGAPGDNEQFF
few TRBJ2-3 TRBV5-5 - TGTGCCAGCAGCCTGGGTATAGATACGCAGTATTTT CASSLGIDTQYF
- TRBJ1-5 TRBV2 - TGTGCCGGCAGTAGGGAGGGGGGTCAGCCCCAGCATTTT CAGSREGGQPQHF
- TRBJ2-7 TRBV2 TRBD2 TGTGCCAGCAGTGAAGGGTTAGCGGGTCTCCACGAGCAGTACTTC CASSEGLAGLHEQYF
- TRBJ1-2 TRBV25-1 TRBD1 TGTGCCAGCAGCCTTTCGGGGACAGCGACTCTTAACTATGGCTACACCTTC CASSLSGTATLNYGYTF
- TRBJ1-1 TRBV7-2 - TGTGCCAGCAGCTTTGGCGGAGTTGGGACTGAAGCTTTCTTT CASSFGGVGTEAFF
- TRBJ1-4 TRBV21-1 - TGTGCCAGCAGCAGACCGCCAGGGGGCTATGAAAAACTGTTTTTT CASSRPPGGYEKLFF
- TRBJ1-5 TRBV28 TRBD1 TGTGCCAGCATCCCCGGGACAGGTCCCGAGCCCCAGCATTTT CASIPGTGPEPQHF
- TRBJ2-1 TRBV6-1 TRBD2 TGTGCCAGCAGTGCTCGGACTAGCGGGAGGGGAAATGAGCAGTTCTTC CASSARTSGRGNEQFF
- TRBJ2-1 TRBV5-1 TRBD2 TGCGCCAGCAGCTCGGAAGCGGGAGTCAACAATGAGCAGTTCTTC CASSSEAGVNNEQFF
- TRBJ2-1 TRBV29-1 TRBD2 TGCAGCGTCGGGGGGGGGTCCTACAATGAGCAGTTCTTC CSVGGGSYNEQFF
- TRBJ2-7 TRBV9 TRBD2 TGTGCCAGCAGCGTAGGGGCGGGAGGCTCCTACGAGCAGTACTTC CASSVGAGGSYEQYF
- TRBJ1-1 TRBV29-1 TRBD1 TGCAGCGTAGCCGGGACAGGGGGCCAGGGGACTGAAGCTTTCTTT CSVAGTGGQGTEAFF
few TRBJ1-4 TRBV10-3 - TGTGCCATCAGTGGCGGGCCCGGAGAAAAACTGTTTTTT CAISGGPGEKLFF
- TRBJ2-1 TRBV5-1 - TGCGCCAGCAGCTCAACGGGGGATGCCTACAATGAGCAGTTCTTC CASSSTGDAYNEQFF
few TRBJ2-7 TRBV2 - TGTGCCAGCGGGGGCCCCAACGAGCAGTACTTC CASGGPNEQYF
- TRBJ2-7 TRBV7-7 TRBD2 TGTGCTAGCAGCCCCCACCGACTAGCGGTCTACGAGCAGTACTTC CASSPHRLAVYEQYF
- TRBJ1-2 TRBV7-8 TRBD1 TGTGCCAGCAGCCCCCAGGGGGCAGGGGATGTTGGCTACACCTTC CASSPQGAGDVGYTF
- TRBJ1-5 TRBV19 - TGTGCCAGTAGTCCACAGTATAGCAATCAGCCCCAGCATTTT CASSPQYSNQPQHF
few TRBJ1-1 TRBV29-1 - TGCAGCGTGGCCAGACAGTTGAACACTGAAGCTTTCTTT CSVARQLNTEAFF